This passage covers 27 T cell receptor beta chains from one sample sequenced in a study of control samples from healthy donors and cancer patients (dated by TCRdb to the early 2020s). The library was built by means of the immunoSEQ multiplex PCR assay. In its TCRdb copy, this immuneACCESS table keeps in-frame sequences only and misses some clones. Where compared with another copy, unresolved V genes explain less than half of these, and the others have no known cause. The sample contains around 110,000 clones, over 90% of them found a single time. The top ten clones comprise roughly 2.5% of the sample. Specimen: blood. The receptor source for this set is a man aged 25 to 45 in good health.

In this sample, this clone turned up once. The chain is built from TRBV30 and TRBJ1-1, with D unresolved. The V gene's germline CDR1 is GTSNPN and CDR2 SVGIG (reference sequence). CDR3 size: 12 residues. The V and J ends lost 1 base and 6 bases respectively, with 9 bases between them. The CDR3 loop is CAWSGWEAEAFF. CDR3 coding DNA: TGTGCCTGGAGTGGATGGGAGGCTGAAGCTTTCTTT.

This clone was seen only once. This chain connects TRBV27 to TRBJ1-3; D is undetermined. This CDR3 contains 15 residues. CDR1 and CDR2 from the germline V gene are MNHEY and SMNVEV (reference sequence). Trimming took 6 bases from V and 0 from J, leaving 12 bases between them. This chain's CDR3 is CASRPSTASGNTIYF. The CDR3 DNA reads TGTGCCAGCAGACCGAGTACTGCCTCTGGAAACACCATATATTTT.

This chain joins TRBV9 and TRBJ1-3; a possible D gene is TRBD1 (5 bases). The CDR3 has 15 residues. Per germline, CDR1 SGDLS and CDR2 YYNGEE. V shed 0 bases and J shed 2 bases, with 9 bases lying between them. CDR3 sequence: CASSVDSGPGNTIYF. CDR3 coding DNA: TGTGCCAGCAGCGTAGACTCAGGGCCTGGAAACACCATATATTTT.

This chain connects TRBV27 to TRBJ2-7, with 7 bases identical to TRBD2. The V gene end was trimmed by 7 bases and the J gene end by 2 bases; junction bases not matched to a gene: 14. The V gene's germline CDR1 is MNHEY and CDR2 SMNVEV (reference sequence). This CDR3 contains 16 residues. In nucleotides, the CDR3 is TGTGCCAGCACTTTCCCTACTAGCGCGATCCCCTACGAGCAGTACGTC. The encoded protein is CASTFPTSAIPYEQYV.

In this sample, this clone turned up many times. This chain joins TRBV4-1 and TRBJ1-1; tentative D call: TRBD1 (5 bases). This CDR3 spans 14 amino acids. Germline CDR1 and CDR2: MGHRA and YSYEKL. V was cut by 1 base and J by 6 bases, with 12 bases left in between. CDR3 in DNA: TGCGCCAGCAGCCAAGGCGCGGGGGACGCTGAAGCTTTCTTT. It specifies CASSQGAGDAEAFF.

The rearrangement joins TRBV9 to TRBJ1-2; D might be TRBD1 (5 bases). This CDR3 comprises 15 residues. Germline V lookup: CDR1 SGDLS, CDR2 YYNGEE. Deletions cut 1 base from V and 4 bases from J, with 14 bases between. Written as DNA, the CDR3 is TGTGCCAGCAGCGTAACCCCCCAGGGCGGCTATGGCTACACCTTC. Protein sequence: CASSVTPQGGYGYTF.

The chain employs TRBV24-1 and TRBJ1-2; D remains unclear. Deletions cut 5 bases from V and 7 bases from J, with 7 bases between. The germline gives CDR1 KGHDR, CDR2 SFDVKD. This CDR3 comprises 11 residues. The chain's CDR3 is CATSGRSGYTF. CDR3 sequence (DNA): TGTGCCACCAGTGGAAGATCTGGCTACACCTTC.

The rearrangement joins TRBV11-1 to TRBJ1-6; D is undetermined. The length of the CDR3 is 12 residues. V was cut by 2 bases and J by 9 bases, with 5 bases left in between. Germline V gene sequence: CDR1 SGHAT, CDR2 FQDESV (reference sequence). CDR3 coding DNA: TGTGCCAGCAGCTTATTCGCTTCACCCCTCCACTTT. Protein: CASSLFASPLHF.

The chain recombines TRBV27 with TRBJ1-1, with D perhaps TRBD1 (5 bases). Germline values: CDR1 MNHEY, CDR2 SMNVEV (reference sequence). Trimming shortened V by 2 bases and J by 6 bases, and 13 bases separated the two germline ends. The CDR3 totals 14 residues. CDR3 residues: CASSLGTLSAEAFF. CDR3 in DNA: TGTGCCAGCAGTTTAGGGACCCTGAGCGCTGAAGCTTTCTTT.

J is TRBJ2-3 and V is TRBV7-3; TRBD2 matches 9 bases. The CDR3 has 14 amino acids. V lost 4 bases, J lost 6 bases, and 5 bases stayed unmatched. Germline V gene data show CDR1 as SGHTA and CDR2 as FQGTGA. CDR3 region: CASSSRGGLDTQYF. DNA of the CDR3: TGTGCCAGCAGCTCGCGGGGGGGCCTTGATACGCAGTATTTT.

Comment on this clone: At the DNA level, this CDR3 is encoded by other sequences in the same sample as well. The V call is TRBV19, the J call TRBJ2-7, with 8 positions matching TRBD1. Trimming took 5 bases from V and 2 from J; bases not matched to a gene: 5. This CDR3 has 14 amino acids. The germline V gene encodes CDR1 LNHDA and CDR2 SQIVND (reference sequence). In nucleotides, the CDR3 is TGTGCCAGTAGTGGTGGGACAGGTGCCTACGAGCAGTACTTC. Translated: CASSGGTGAYEQYF.

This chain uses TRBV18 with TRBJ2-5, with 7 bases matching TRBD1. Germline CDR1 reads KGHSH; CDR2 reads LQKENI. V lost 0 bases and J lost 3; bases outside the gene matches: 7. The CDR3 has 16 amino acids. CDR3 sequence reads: CASSPPWKGAEETQYF. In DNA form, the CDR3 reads TGTGCCAGCTCACCACCGTGGAAGGGGGCAGAAGAGACCCAGTACTTC.

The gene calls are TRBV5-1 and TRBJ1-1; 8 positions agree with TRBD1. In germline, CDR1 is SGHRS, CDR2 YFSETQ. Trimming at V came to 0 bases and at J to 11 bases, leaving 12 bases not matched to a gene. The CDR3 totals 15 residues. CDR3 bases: TGCGCCAGCAGCTTGGGGAGTGACAGGGGCTTCTGGGCTTTCTTT. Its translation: CASSLGSDRGFWAFF. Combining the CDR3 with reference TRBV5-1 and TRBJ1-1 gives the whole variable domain KAGVTQTPRYLIKTRGQQVTLSCSPISGHRSVSWYQQTPGQGLQFLFEYFSETQRNKGNFPGRFSGRQFSNSRSEMNVSTLELGDSALYLCASSLGSDRGFWAFFGQGTRLTVV.

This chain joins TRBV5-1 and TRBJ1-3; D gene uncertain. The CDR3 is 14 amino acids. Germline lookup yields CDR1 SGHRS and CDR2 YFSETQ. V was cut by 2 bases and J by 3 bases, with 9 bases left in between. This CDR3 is CASSLSGDGNTIYF. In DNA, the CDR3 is TGCGCCAGCAGCTTATCCGGGGATGGAAACACCATATATTTT.

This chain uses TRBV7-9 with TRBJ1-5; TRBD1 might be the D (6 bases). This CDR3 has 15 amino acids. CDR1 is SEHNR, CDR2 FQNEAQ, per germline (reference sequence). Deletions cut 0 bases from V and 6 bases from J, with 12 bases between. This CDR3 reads CASSLAGGIGQPQHF. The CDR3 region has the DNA TGTGCCAGCAGCTTAGCGGGGGGCATTGGTCAGCCCCAGCATTTT.

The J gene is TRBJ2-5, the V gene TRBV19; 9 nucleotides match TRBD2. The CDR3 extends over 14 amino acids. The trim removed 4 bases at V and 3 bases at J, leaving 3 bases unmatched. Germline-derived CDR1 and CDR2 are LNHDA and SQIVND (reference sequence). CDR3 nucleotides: TGTGCCAGTAGTAGGCGGGGGGGGGAAGAGACCCAGTACTTC. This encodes CASSRRGGEETQYF.

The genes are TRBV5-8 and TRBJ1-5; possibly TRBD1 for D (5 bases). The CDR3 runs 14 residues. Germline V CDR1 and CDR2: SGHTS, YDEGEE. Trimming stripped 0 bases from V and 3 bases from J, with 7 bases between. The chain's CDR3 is CASSLEGLNQPQHF. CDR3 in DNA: TGTGCCAGCAGCTTGGAGGGACTCAATCAGCCCCAGCATTTT.

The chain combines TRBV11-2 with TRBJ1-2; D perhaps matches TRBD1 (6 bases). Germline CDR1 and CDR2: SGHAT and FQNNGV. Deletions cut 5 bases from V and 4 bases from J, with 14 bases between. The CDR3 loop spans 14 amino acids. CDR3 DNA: TGTGCCAGCAGCCCCTCGTCAGGGGCCTATGGCTACACCTTC. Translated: CASSPSSGAYGYTF.

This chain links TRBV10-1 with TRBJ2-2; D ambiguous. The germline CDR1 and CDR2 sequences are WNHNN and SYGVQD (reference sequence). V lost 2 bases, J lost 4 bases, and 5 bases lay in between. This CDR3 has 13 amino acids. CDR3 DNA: TGCGCCAGCAGTGAGGGAGTCACCGGGGAGCTGTTTTTT. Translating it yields CASSEGVTGELFF.

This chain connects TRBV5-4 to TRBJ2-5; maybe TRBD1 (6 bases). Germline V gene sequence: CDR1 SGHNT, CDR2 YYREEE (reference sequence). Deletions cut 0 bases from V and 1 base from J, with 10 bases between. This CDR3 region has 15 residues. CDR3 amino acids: CASSLEVGAQETQYF. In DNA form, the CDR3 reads TGTGCCAGCAGCTTGGAGGTGGGGGCCCAAGAGACCCAGTACTTC.

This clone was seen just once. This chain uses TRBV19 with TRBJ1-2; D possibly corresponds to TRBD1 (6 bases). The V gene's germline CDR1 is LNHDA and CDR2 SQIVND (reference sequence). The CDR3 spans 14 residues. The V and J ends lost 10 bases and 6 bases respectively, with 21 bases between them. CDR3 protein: CATQGLEGLNGYTF. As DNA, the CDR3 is TGTGCCACCCAGGGGCTTGAGGGGTTGAATGGCTACACCTTC.

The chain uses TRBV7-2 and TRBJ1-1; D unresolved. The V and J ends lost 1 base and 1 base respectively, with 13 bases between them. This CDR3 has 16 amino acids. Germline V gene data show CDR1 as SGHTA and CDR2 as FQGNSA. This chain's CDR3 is CASSLVRLGKNTEAFF. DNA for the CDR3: TGTGCCAGCAGCTTAGTTCGGCTAGGCAAGAACACTGAAGCTTTCTTT.

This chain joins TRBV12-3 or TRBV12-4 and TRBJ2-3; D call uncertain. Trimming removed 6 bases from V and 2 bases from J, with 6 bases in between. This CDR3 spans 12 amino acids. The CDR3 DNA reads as TGTGCCAGCAGCCCGTACACAGATACGCAGTATTTT. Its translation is CASSPYTDTQYF.

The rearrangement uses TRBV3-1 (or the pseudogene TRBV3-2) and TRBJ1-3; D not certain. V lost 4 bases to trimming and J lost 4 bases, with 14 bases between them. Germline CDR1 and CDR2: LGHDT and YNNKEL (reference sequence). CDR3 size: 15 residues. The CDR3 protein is CASSPLVGAGNTIYF. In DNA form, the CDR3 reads TGTGCCAGCAGCCCGTTGGTGGGCGCAGGAAACACCATATATTTT.

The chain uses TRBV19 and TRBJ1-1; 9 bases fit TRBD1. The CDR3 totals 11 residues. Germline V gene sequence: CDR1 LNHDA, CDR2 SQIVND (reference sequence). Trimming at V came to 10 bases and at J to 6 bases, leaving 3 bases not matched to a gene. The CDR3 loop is CATRTGAEAFF. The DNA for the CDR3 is TGTGCCACCCGGACAGGGGCTGAAGCTTTCTTT.

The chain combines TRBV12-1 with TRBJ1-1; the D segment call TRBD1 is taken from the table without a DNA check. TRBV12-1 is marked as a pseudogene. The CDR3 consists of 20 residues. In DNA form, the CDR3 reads TGTGCCAGCAGCTTTGATGGGAAACAGGGGCCATCCAATATGAACACTGAAGCTTTCTTT. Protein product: CASSFDGKQGPSNMNTEAFF.

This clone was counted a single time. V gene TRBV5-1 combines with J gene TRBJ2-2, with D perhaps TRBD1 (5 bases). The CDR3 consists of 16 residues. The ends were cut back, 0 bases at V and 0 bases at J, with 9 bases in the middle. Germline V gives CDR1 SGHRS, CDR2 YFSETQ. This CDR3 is CASSLEAGTNTGELFF. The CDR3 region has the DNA TGCGCCAGCAGCTTGGAGGCAGGGACGAACACCGGGGAGCTGTTTTTT.